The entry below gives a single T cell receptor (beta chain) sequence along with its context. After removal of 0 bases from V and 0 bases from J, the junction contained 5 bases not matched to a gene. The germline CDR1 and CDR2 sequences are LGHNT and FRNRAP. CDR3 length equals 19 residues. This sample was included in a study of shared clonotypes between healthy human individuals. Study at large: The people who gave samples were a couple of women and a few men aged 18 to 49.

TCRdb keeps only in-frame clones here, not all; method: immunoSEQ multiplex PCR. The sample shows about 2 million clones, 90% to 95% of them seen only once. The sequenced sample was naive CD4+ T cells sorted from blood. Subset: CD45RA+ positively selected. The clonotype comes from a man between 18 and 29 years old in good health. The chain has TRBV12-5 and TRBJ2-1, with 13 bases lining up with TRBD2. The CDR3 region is CASGLVLGTSGDSYNEQFF. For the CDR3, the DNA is TGTGCTAGTGGTTTGGTTCTCGGGACTAGCGGGGACTCCTACAATGAGCAGTTCTTC.